This T cell receptor beta chain is drawn from a study of response to subunit inactivated influenza vaccine. This clonotype was counted a few times. Its specificity is unknown. Germline lookup yields CDR1 SNHLY and CDR2 FYNNEI. V lost 9 bases, J lost 8 bases, and 14 bases lay in between. The CDR3 runs to 12 residues. Study-level points and caveats: Authors proposed each seasonal influenza vaccination draws in few new T cells.

Each CDR3 protein gets one entry after TCRdb re-called the RT-PCR reads with MiXCR. The table lists about 500,000 distinct CDR3 sequences, approximately 16% of them singletons. The receptor was isolated from a man in his fifties or sixties who received an inactivated influenza vaccine. Sequenced material: CD4+ T cells sorted from PBMCs, taken about 24 months after vaccination. The rearrangement joins TRBV2 to TRBJ2-1; D not certain. DNA of the CDR3: TGTGCCAGACGACCTTATTCCGATGAGCAGTTCTTC. It codes for CARRPYSDEQFF.